These T cell receptor beta chains were read from a single sample in a study of shared clonotypes between healthy human individuals. Generated by immunoSEQ multiplex PCR, the TCRdb table keeps only in-frame clones and is missing some. Of fewer than 2.5 million clones in the sample, under 95% were seen once. Sequencing used naive CD4+ T cells from PBMCs. The receptors shown here come from a man aged 18 to 35 in good health. Some clones in this sample may be carry-over from other donors' samples. The CDR3 runs from the conserved cysteine through the conserved F or W. D genes are given only for firm matches. Size tells how often a clone was seen (once, few, many) or the class of an expanded clone, and some rows leave it out.

V gene	D gene	J gene	clone size	CDR3 DNA	CDR3 protein
TRBV7-2	TRBD1	TRBJ1-6	-	TGTGCCAGCACCAACCGGGACAGCGACACTTCCCTCCACTTT	CASTNRDSDTSLHF
TRBV4-1	-	TRBJ2-5	-	TGCGCCAGCAGCCAAGGATCAGGGGGGGGAGAGACCCAGTACTTC	CASSQGSGGGETQYF
TRBV2	TRBD1	TRBJ2-7	-	TGTGCCAGCGCCCGGGACAGGGGATCCTACGAGCAGTACTTC	CASARDRGSYEQYF
TRBV27	-	TRBJ1-5	-	TGTGCCAGCAGCCAATTTTTCCGGGACAATGGATGGGGCAATCAGCCCCAGCATTTT	CASSQFFRDNGWGNQPQHF
TRBV9	-	TRBJ2-2	-	TGTGCCAGCAGCGGCGCGGGGGCGGACCTAGCCACCGGGGAGCTGTTTTTT	CASSGAGADLATGELFF
TRBV7-9	-	TRBJ2-5	-	TGTGCCAGCAGCTTAGAAGGGTTCTACGGGACCCAGTACTTC	CASSLEGFYGTQYF
TRBV7-6	-	TRBJ2-3	-	TGTGCCAGCAGCCCGGTAGGCGGGAGCACAGATACGCAGTATTTT	CASSPVGGSTDTQYF
TRBV28	TRBD2	TRBJ2-3	-	TGTGCCAGCAAGGTAGCGGGAAACACAGATACGCAGTATTTT	CASKVAGNTDTQYF
TRBV11-3	TRBD1	TRBJ2-3	-	TGTGCCAGCAGCTTGTCGGTATACAGGGGCGAGGATACGCAGTATTTT	CASSLSVYRGEDTQYF
TRBV2	TRBD2	TRBJ2-1	-	TGTGCCAGCAGGAATGGGACTAGCGCATACAATGAGCAGTTCTTC	CASRNGTSAYNEQFF
TRBV2	TRBD2	TRBJ2-3	-	TGTGCCAGCAGCGCCGGACTAGCCACAGATACGCAGTATTTT	CASSAGLATDTQYF
TRBV29-1	-	TRBJ1-1	-	TGCAGCGTTTCAAATCTGGGGGCTGGCGCTGAAGCTTTCTTT	CSVSNLGAGAEAFF
TRBV2	-	TRBJ1-5	few	TGTGCCAGCAGTGGAGGGGGTCAGCCCCAGCATTTT	CASSGGGQPQHF
TRBV7-2	TRBD2	TRBJ2-3	-	TGTGCCAGCAGCTTTACTAGCGGGAGGGCCACAGATACGCAGTATTTT	CASSFTSGRATDTQYF
TRBV6-1	-	TRBJ1-2	-	TGTGCCAGCAGTGACATCGGGGGCAGTTGGGTCTATGGCTACACCTTC	CASSDIGGSWVYGYTF
TRBV4-2	TRBD2	TRBJ2-1	once	TGTGCCAGCAGCCATGGGACTAGCGACGTTGAGCAGTTCTTC	CASSHGTSDVEQFF
TRBV7-9	-	TRBJ2-3	-	TGTGCCAGCAGCTCCCTCGGACAGAGCACAGATACGCAGTATTTT	CASSSLGQSTDTQYF
TRBV10-3	TRBD1	TRBJ2-5	-	TGTGCCATCAGACCGGACAGGGGAGAGACCCAGTACTTC	CAIRPDRGETQYF
TRBV19	-	TRBJ1-5	-	TGTGCCAGTAGTATAATGGGGAGAAGTGGCAATCAGCCCCAGCATTTT	CASSIMGRSGNQPQHF
TRBV28	-	TRBJ1-6	-	TGTGCCAGCCTCACCGGGCAGTTCCTTTCACCCCTCCACTTT	CASLTGQFLSPLHF
TRBV15	-	TRBJ1-1	-	TGTGCCACCAGCCGGACAGTGAACACTGAAGCTTTCTTT	CATSRTVNTEAFF
TRBV7-9	-	TRBJ1-3	-	TGTGCCAGCAGCTCCAGGACCCTAGAAGACACCATATATTTT	CASSSRTLEDTIYF
TRBV6-6	-	TRBJ2-5	-	TGTGCCAGCAGTTACTCGCCAGGGGAGGTTGGAGAGACCCAGTACTTC	CASSYSPGEVGETQYF
TRBV28	TRBD2	TRBJ2-7	-	TGTGCCAGCATCAATTACAAGGGACTAGCGGGAGGGCCGGAGGAGCAGTACTTC	CASINYKGLAGGPEEQYF
TRBV19	-	TRBJ2-5	-	TGTGCCAGTAGCGTGCAGTTCGGGTGGGAGACCCAGTACTTC	CASSVQFGWETQYF
TRBV27	-	TRBJ2-2	-	TGTGCCAGCAGTTTGGTAGCGGTTGTAACCGGGGAGCTGTTTTTT	CASSLVAVVTGELFF
TRBV5-1	-	TRBJ1-1	-	TGCGCCAGCAGCTTGGAGGCAGGGACGAACACTGAAGCTTTCTTT	CASSLEAGTNTEAFF
TRBV5-8	-	TRBJ2-5	-	TGTGCCAGCAGCTTCGGGGTTTGGGGAGAGACCCAGTACTTC	CASSFGVWGETQYF
TRBV7-2	TRBD2	TRBJ2-5	-	TGTGCCAGCAGCTTAGGGCCACCGCGGCTAGCGGGAGTAGAGACCCAGTACTTC	CASSLGPPRLAGVETQYF
TRBV28	-	TRBJ2-7	-	TGTGCCAGCAGCCTTGGTCCCGTCTACGAGCAGTACTTC	CASSLGPVYEQYF
TRBV6-5	-	TRBJ2-5	-	TGTGCCAGCAGTTACTTAACGGTGGGGAAGGAGACCCAGTACTTC	CASSYLTVGKETQYF
TRBV7-2	-	TRBJ2-7	-	TGTGCCAGCAGCCGACTTGGGCAGTCCTACGAGCAGTACTTC	CASSRLGQSYEQYF
TRBV5-6	-	TRBJ1-5	-	TGTGCCAGCAGCTACGGACCGGAAGGCAATCAGCCCCAGCATTTT	CASSYGPEGNQPQHF
TRBV28	TRBD2	TRBJ2-1	once	TGTGCCAGCACCCCCAGTCGCGGGAGCTCCTACAATGAGCAGTTCTTC	CASTPSRGSSYNEQFF
TRBV5-5	-	TRBJ2-3	-	TGTGCCAGCAGCGTGATGGGGCCAGGGACAGATACGCAGTATTTT	CASSVMGPGTDTQYF
TRBV6-4	-	TRBJ1-2	-	TGTGCCAGCAGTGACTCGGGTCCCAGCGGCCCACGAGGCTACACCTTC	CASSDSGPSGPRGYTF
TRBV6-5	-	TRBJ2-7	-	TGTGCCAGCAGTTACTCACGGGGCCGAGAATACGAGCAGTACTTC	CASSYSRGREYEQYF
TRBV7-6	TRBD2	TRBJ2-3	-	TGTGCCAGCAGCTTCCACCTAAGGACTAGCGGAAGTGGTAGGGGCACAGATACGCAGTATTTT	CASSFHLRTSGSGRGTDTQYF
TRBV2	-	TRBJ2-7	-	TGTGCCAGCAGTGCTAGGGCGGAAACCCGGGGAGGAGAGCAGTACTTC	CASSARAETRGGEQYF
TRBV5-6	-	TRBJ2-5	-	TGTGCCAGCAGCTTTGCAGCCCAAGAGATCCAGTACTTC	CASSFAAQEIQYF
TRBV18	-	TRBJ2-7	-	TGTGCCAGCTCACCATCCTTGTACGAGCAGTACTTC	CASSPSLYEQYF
TRBV5-4	TRBD2	TRBJ2-3	-	TGTGCCAGCAGCTTGGGATCTAGCGGGAGGGTAGATACGCAGTATTTT	CASSLGSSGRVDTQYF
TRBV7-2	-	TRBJ1-5	-	TGTGCCAGCAGCTTAGTCGGGCGGATCAATCAGCCCCAGCATTTT	CASSLVGRINQPQHF
TRBV25-1	-	TRBJ2-7	-	TGTGCCAGCAGTGACCTAGGAGCACGGGACGGCCGCTACGAGCAGTACTTC	CASSDLGARDGRYEQYF
TRBV18	-	TRBJ2-5	-	TGTGCCACCCGTGGGGTTGGGGAGACCCAGTACTTC	CATRGVGETQYF
TRBV7-9	-	TRBJ1-2	-	TGTGCCAGCAGCTTAGGACAGGCCTCCCCCGGCTACACCTTC	CASSLGQASPGYTF
TRBV4-2	-	TRBJ1-1	-	TGTGCCAGCAGCCAAGAAAGAAGGGGAGCTTTCTTT	CASSQERRGAFF
TRBV7-3	TRBD1	TRBJ2-2	-	TGTGCCAGCAGCCTGACAGGGTCCGGGGAGCTGTTTTTT	CASSLTGSGELFF
TRBV5-1	-	TRBJ2-1	once	TGCGCCAGCAGCTATGGGCAGTCCCCCAATGAGCAGTTCTTC	CASSYGQSPNEQFF
TRBV5-5	TRBD2	TRBJ2-7	once	TGTGCCAGCAGCTTTTGGCCAGCGGGAGGGCCCGGTCCCTCCTACGAGCAGTACTTC	CASSFWPAGGPGPSYEQYF